These 25 T cell receptor beta chains came from one sample sequenced in a study of CD8 T cells in ankylosing spondylitis. Using its own MiXCR run on the 5' RACE reads, TCRdb lists one record per CDR3 protein. Here the sample spans more than 95,000 distinct CDR3 sequences, about 8.6% being singletons. Specimen: blood, either unsorted or a sorted T cell fraction (not recorded which). All receptors come from a male donor with ankylosing spondylitis or in good health (not recorded which).

This clonotype was found many times. The CDR3 sequence: CASSLAPNTGELFF. The DNA for the CDR3 is TGTGCCAGCAGCTTAGCCCCGAACACCGGGGAGCTGTTTTTT. The chain couples TRBV5-6 to TRBJ2-2; D remains unclear. With 2 bases removed from V and 0 bases from J, the gap between germline ends came to 5 bases. The CDR3 is 14 amino acids. Germline loops: CDR1 SGHDT, CDR2 YYEEEE.

This clonotype has a count of ten or more. The chain is built from TRBV19 and TRBJ2-1, with 9 bases that match TRBD2. Trimming cost V 7 bases and J 0 bases; bases outside gene matches: 7. The CDR3 consists of 16 residues. Germline CDR1 reads LNHDA; CDR2 reads SQIVND (reference sequence). CDR3 DNA sequence: TGTGCCAGTACCCCAAGCGGGGGGAGCTCCTACAATGAGCAGTTCTTC. Translating gives CASTPSGGSSYNEQFF. Supplemented by reference TRBV19 and TRBJ2-1, the full variable domain reads DGGITQSPKYLFRKEGQNVTLSCEQNLNHDAMYWYRQDPGQGLRLIYYSQIVNDFQKGDIAEGYSVSREKKESFPLTVTSAQKNPTAFYLCASTPSGGSSYNEQFFGPGTRLTVL.

In this sample, this clonotype turned up many times. V usage is TRBV6-2 or TRBV6-3 and J usage is TRBJ1-4, with no clear D. Germline V lookup: CDR1 MNHEY, CDR2 SVGEGT. The V end lost 6 bases, the J end lost 0 bases, and 11 bases lay between the germline ends. This CDR3 contains 15 residues. CDR3 sequence reads: CASSPWAATNEKLFF. The CDR3 coding sequence is TGTGCCAGCAGCCCATGGGCAGCAACTAATGAAAAACTGTTTTTT.

This clonotype has more than one count but fewer than ten. V usage is TRBV18 and J usage is TRBJ2-3; the D gene is possibly TRBD2 (6 bases). Looked up from germline, CDR1 is KGHSH and CDR2 is LQKENI. This CDR3 has 14 residues. V lost 6 bases, J lost 0 bases, and 10 bases lay in between. In DNA form, the CDR3 reads TGTGCCAGCTCGGCCGGGACTAGCACAGATACGCAGTATTTT. This sequence encodes CASSAGTSTDTQYF.

This clonotype occurred many times. The chain combines TRBV7-2 with TRBJ1-2; the match to TRBD1 covers 7 bases. With V trimmed by 1 base and J by 4 bases, 0 bases remained unmatched. The germline V gene has CDR1 SGHTA and CDR2 FQGNSA. The CDR3 is 13 amino acids. The CDR3 region is CASSLGQGYGYTF. The CDR3 region has the DNA TGTGCCAGCAGCTTAGGACAGGGCTATGGCTACACCTTC.

This clonotype showed up just a few times. The chain is built from TRBV3-1 and TRBJ2-2; 9 bases line up with TRBD2. The CDR3 is made up of 13 amino acids. From germline, CDR1 is LGHDT and CDR2 YNNKEL (reference sequence). Unmatched junction bases numbered 4, after V lost 5 bases and J lost 9 bases. CDR3 in amino acids: CASSYGTSRELFF. The CDR3 DNA is TGTGCCAGCAGCTACGGGACTAGCCGGGAGCTGTTTTTT.

Ten or more counts support this clonotype. The chain combines TRBV20-1 with TRBJ1-2, with TRBD1 identical over 9 bases. Germline trimming cut 5 bases from V and 9 bases from J; bases unmatched to any gene: 10. Germline lookup yields CDR1 DFQATT and CDR2 SNEGSKA (reference sequence). The CDR3 runs 13 residues. The CDR3 region has the DNA TGCAGTGCTTGGGACAGGGAGGGTTATTGCTACACCTTC. It translates to CSAWDREGYCYTF.

This clonotype was counted only a few times. The CDR3 nucleotides are TGTGCCAGCAGCTTGGCTCTCCGATCCTACGAGCAGTACTTC. Translating it yields CASSLALRSYEQYF. This chain connects TRBV5-6 to TRBJ2-7; the D is unclear. With 0 bases removed from V and 1 base from J, the gap between germline ends came to 8 bases. This CDR3 is 14 amino acids long. The germline V gene has CDR1 SGHDT and CDR2 YYEEEE. Together with reference TRBV5-6 and TRBJ2-7, the CDR3 gives the full variable domain: DAGVTQSPTHLIKTRGQQVTLRCSPKSGHDTVSWYQQALGQGPQFIFQYYEEEERQRGNFPDRFSGHQFPNYSSELNVNALLLGDSALYLCASSLALRSYEQYFGPGTRLTVT.

This clonotype has at least ten counts. The V gene is TRBV18, the J gene TRBJ1-5; no reliable D call. Trimming took 2 bases from V and 4 from J, leaving 3 bases between them. CDR1 is KGHSH, CDR2 LQKENI, per germline. CDR3 length: 12 amino acids. This chain's CDR3 is CASSPGNQPQHF. In DNA, the CDR3 is TGTGCCAGCTCACCAGGGAATCAGCCCCAGCATTTT. The full variable domain, with the rest looked up from reference TRBV18 and TRBJ1-5, is NAGVMQNPRHLVRRRGQEARLRCSPMKGHSHVYWYRQLPEEGLKFMVYLQKENIIDESGMPKERFSAEFPKEGPSILRIQQVVRGDSAAYFCASSPGNQPQHFGDGTRLSIL.

This clonotype was counted many times. This chain connects TRBV29-1 to TRBJ1-3, with D perhaps matching TRBD1 (5 bases). The CDR3 sequence is 13 residues long. Germline V gene lookup returns CDR1 SQVTM and CDR2 ANQGSEA. V dropped 7 bases and J dropped 3 bases, with 13 bases sitting between them. The CDR3 protein is CSAAQGYGNTIYF. CDR3 bases: TGCAGCGCCGCCCAGGGTTATGGAAACACCATATATTTT. Together with reference TRBV29-1 and TRBJ1-3, the CDR3 gives the full variable domain: SAVISQKPSRDICQRGTSLTIQCQVDSQVTMMFWYRQQPGQSLTLIATANQGSEATYESGFVIDKFPISRPNLTFSTLTVSNMSPEDSSIYLCSAAQGYGNTIYFGEGSWLTVV.

This clonotype was observed many times. The chain employs TRBV28 and TRBJ1-1, with D uncertain. CDR1 is MDHEN, CDR2 SYDVKM, per germline. This CDR3 region has 17 residues. V was clipped by 10 bases and J by 1 base, with 25 bases between them. CDR3 loop: CATRPPKIRQTNTEAFF. In DNA, the CDR3 is TGTGCCACTAGACCCCCTAAGATAAGGCAAACGAACACTGAAGCTTTCTTT.

This clonotype has at least ten counts. The gene calls are TRBV6-2 or TRBV6-3 and TRBJ1-5, with unresolved D. V was trimmed by 6 bases and J by 7 bases, leaving 13 bases between them. This CDR3 has 13 residues. Germline V gene lookup returns CDR1 MNHEY and CDR2 SVGEGT. The CDR3 reads CASSVAGGQPQHF. The CDR3 coding sequence is TGTGCCAGCAGCGTGGCAGGCGGGCAGCCCCAGCATTTT.

Worth noting for this clonotype: A read error may produce the germline difference seen at one junction end. This chain connects TRBV7-9 to TRBJ2-1, with D possibly matching TRBD2 (5 bases). CDR1 is SEHNR, CDR2 FQNEAQ, per germline (reference sequence). CDR3 length: 15 amino acids. The CDR3 DNA reads as TGTGCCAGCAACTTAGCGCCCGGCGGAGACAATGAGCAGTTCTTC. Translation: CASNLAPGGDNEQFF.

This clonotype was seen repeatedly, ten times or more. This rearrangement joins TRBV3-1 to TRBJ2-4, with a weak D call TRBD2 (6 bases). V was cut by 4 bases and J by 13 bases, with 17 bases left in between. The CDR3 runs to 13 residues. Germline CDR1 is LGHDT and CDR2 is YNNKEL (reference sequence). CDR3 DNA: TGTGCCAGCAGCCTCCGAGCGGGCCTGGGGCAGTACTTC. Translation: CASSLRAGLGQYF.

This clonotype was found many times. The CDR3: CASSYGRDLEAFF. The CDR3 bases are TGTGCCAGCAGTTACGGCCGGGACCTCGAAGCTTTCTTT. The rearrangement joins TRBV6-5 to TRBJ1-1, with TRBD1 as a possible D gene (5 bases). V lost 2 bases, J lost 8 bases, and 12 bases lay in between. Per the germline V gene, CDR1 is MNHEY and CDR2 is SVGAGI. The CDR3 has 13 residues.

This clonotype was observed a few times. The DNA of the CDR3 is TGTGCCAGCAGCTCAAAAGTCTTGGGGAACACTGAAGCTTTCTTT. It yields the protein CASSSKVLGNTEAFF. The chain combines TRBV7-2 with TRBJ1-1; D is unclear. Germline V CDR1 and CDR2: SGHTA, FQGNSA. The CDR3 length is 15 residues. Trimming cost V 4 bases and J 1 base, with 13 bases left between them.

The table lists this clonotype with many counts. The chain recombines TRBV20-1 with TRBJ1-2, with no clear D. This CDR3 comprises 13 residues. Germline lookup yields CDR1 DFQATT and CDR2 SNEGSKA (reference sequence). The V gene lost 6 bases and the J gene lost 4 bases, with 15 bases spanning the gap. This CDR3 is CSATWIRTYGYTF. The CDR3 coding sequence is TGCAGTGCCACCTGGATTCGGACCTATGGCTACACCTTC.

This clonotype was recorded many times. The chain couples TRBV20-1 to TRBJ1-1, with 7 bases matching TRBD1. The V gene's germline CDR1 is DFQATT and CDR2 SNEGSKA (reference sequence). Trimming took 0 bases from V and 0 from J; bases not matched to a gene: 13. This CDR3 is built from 18 residues. Written as DNA, the CDR3 is TGCAGTGCTAGAGATCGGTTTGGACAGGCGATCATGAACACTGAAGCTTTCTTT. Translating gives CSARDRFGQAIMNTEAFF.

This clonotype was detected many times. The rearrangement links TRBV11-3 to TRBJ1-6; D may be TRBD1 (5 bases). Between the trimmed V and J ends, which lost 5 bases and 8 bases, there was a span of 16 bases. The V gene's germline CDR1 is SGHNT and CDR2 YENEEA. CDR3 length: 15 residues. CDR3 loop: CASSQGDSQDSPLHF. As DNA, the CDR3 is TGTGCCAGCAGCCAGGGAGACAGCCAAGATTCACCCCTCCACTTT.

On this clonotype: A much bigger clone sits one base away, suggesting this may be a read error. V and J are TRBV20-1 and TRBJ2-5, with unresolved D. V gave up 6 bases and J gave up 0 bases, with 11 bases separating them. The CDR3 runs to 13 residues. From germline, CDR1 is DFQATT and CDR2 SNEGSKA (reference sequence). For the CDR3, the DNA is TGCAGTGCCCTAGTATCGTACCAAGAGACCCAGTACTTC. Its protein product is CSALVSYQETQYF.

This clonotype was detected ten times or more. The chain links TRBV10-3 to TRBJ2-1, with D possibly being TRBD2 (6 bases). Deletions cut 2 bases from V and 4 bases from J, with 12 bases between. Looked up from germline, CDR1 is ENHRY and CDR2 is SYGVKD. The CDR3 is 15 residues long. The CDR3 region is CAISEALAEYNEQFF. CDR3 sequence (DNA): TGTGCCATCAGTGAGGCGTTAGCGGAATACAATGAGCAGTTCTTC.

This clonotype was counted ten times or more. V is TRBV24-1 and J is TRBJ2-5; D is undetermined. The ends were cut back, 2 bases at V and 2 bases at J, with 11 bases in the middle. This CDR3 spans 15 amino acids. Germline V gene lookup returns CDR1 KGHDR and CDR2 SFDVKD. The CDR3 loop is CATSDSGVTQETQYF. The CDR3 region has the DNA TGTGCCACCAGTGATTCAGGAGTTACGCAAGAGACCCAGTACTTC.

In its sample, this clonotype was seen a few times. The rearrangement joins TRBV5-6 to TRBJ2-6; D not resolved. V lost 4 bases and J 1 base, leaving 9 bases between the germline ends. The germline CDR1 and CDR2 sequences are SGHDT and YYEEEE. The CDR3 consists of 15 residues. CDR3 residues: CASSPGVSGANVLTF. The CDR3 coding sequence is TGTGCCAGCAGCCCCGGAGTTTCTGGGGCCAACGTCCTGACTTTC.

This clonotype was detected many times. The chain links TRBV29-1 to TRBJ2-2; TRBD2 matches 7 bases. CDR1 SQVTM and CDR2 ANQGSEA come from the germline V gene. V lost 3 bases to trimming and J lost 6 bases; unmatched junction nucleotides: 7. CDR3 length: 14 amino acids. For the CDR3, the DNA is TGCAGCGTTGATGCGGGAGTTCTTCCCGGGGAGCTGTTTTTT. It codes for CSVDAGVLPGELFF.

The rearrangement uses TRBV2 and TRBJ2-3; tentatively, D is TRBD1 or TRBD2 (5 bases each). V was trimmed by 6 bases and J by 5 bases, leaving 9 bases between them. This CDR3 contains 12 residues. From germline, CDR1 is SNHLY and CDR2 FYNNEI. CDR3 amino acids: CASRVGEDTQYF. CDR3 sequence (DNA): TGTGCCAGCAGAGTGGGGGAAGATACGCAGTATTTT.